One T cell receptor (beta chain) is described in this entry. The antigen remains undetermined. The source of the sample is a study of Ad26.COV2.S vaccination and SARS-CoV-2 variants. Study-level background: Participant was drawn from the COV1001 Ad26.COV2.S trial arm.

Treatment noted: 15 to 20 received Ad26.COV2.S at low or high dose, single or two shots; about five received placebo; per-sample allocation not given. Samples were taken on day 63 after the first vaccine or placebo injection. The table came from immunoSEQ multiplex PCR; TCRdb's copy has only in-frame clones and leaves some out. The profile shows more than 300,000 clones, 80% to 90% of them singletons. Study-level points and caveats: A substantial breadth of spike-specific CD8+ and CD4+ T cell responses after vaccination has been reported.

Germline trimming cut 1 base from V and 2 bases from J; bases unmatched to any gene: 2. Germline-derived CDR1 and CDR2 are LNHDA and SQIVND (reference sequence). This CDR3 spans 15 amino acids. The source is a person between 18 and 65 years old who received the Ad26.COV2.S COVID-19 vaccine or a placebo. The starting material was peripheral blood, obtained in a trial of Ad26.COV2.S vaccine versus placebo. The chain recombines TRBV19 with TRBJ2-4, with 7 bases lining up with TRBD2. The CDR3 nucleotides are TGTGCCAGTAGTATAGGGGGGGGATCCAAAAACATTCAGTACTTC. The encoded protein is CASSIGGGSKNIQYF.